This T cell receptor (beta chain) was obtained from a study of shared clonotypes between healthy human individuals. Overall study: Donors had three CD4 naive, three CD4 memory, two CD8 naive and one CD8 memory plate apiece.

This clone was recorded once. Its specificity is not known. CDR3 size: 15 residues. V lost 1 base to trimming and J lost 2 bases, with 11 bases between them. Per germline, CDR1 MNHEY and CDR2 SMNVEV (reference sequence). Memory CD4+ cells were the fraction left after CD45RA+ naive selection. General study results and limits: Naive subsets generally exceeded memory subsets in estimated richness.

The repertoire was sequenced with immunoSEQ multiplex PCR; TCRdb's copy has only in-frame clones and lacks some. This sample has 980,000 or so clones, with less than 85% found just once. The sequenced material came from memory CD4+ T cells sorted from blood. Regarding subset: CD45RA-negative fraction. J is TRBJ1-1 and V is TRBV27; tentative D call: TRBD1 (5 bases). This sequence originates from a man between 18 and 35 years old in good health. The CDR3 reads CASSLLGARNTEAFF. In DNA form, the CDR3 reads TGTGCCAGCAGTTTATTAGGGGCCAGAAACACTGAAGCTTTCTTT.